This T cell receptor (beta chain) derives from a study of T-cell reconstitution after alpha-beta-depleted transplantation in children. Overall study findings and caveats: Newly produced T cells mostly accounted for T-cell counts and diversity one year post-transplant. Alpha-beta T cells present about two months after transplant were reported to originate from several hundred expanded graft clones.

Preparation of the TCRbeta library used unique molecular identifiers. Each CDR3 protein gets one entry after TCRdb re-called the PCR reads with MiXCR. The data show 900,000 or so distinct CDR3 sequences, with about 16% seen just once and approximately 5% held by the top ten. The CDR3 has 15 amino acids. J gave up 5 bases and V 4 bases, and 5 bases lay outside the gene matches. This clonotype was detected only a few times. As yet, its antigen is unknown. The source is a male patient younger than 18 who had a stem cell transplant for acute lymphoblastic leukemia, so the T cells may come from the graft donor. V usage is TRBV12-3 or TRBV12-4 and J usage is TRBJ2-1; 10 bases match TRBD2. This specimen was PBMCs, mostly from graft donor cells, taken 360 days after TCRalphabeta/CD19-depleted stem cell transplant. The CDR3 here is CASSWSGGGNNEQFF. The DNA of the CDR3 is TGTGCCAGCAGTTGGAGCGGGGGGGGAAACAATGAGCAGTTCTTC.